The 22 T cell receptor beta chains given below trace back to one sample, sequenced in a study of shared clonotypes between healthy human individuals. Generated by immunoSEQ multiplex PCR, the TCRdb table keeps only in-frame clones and is missing some. This sample yields roughly 2.4 million clones, of which nearly 97% are seen a single time; roughly 0.13% belongs to the top ten. The sequenced sample consisted of naive CD4+ T cells sorted from blood. Indicated subset: CD45RA+ positively selected. The source of these receptors is a young man in good health.

The genes are TRBV30 and TRBJ1-6; D gene uncertain. CDR3 length equals 13 residues. The germline V gene encodes CDR1 GTSNPN and CDR2 SVGIG (reference sequence). V was cut by 1 base and J by 7 bases, with 8 bases left in between. The CDR3: CAWSEQTNSPLHF. For the CDR3, the DNA is TGTGCCTGGAGTGAACAAACAAATTCACCCCTCCACTTT. Together with reference TRBV30 and TRBJ1-6, the CDR3 gives the full variable domain: SQTIHQWPATLVQPVGSPLSLECTVEGTSNPNLYWYRQAAGRGLQLLFYSVGIGQISSEVPQNLSASRPQDRQFILSSKKLLLSDSGFYLCAWSEQTNSPLHFGNGTRLTVT.

This chain uses TRBV6-5 with TRBJ2-5; no clear D. Per germline, CDR1 MNHEY and CDR2 SVGAGI. The CDR3 is 12 residues long. V lost 8 bases to trimming and J lost 5 bases, with 12 bases between them. In DNA form, the CDR3 reads TGTGCCAGCTGGACGACGCGGGAGACCCAGTACTTC. Its protein product is CASWTTRETQYF.

The genes are TRBV7-4 and TRBJ1-6, with D perhaps matching TRBD1 (5 bases). Germline values: CDR1 SGHVT, CDR2 SQSDAQ. V lost 5 bases and J lost 11, with 31 bases in between. The CDR3 loop spans 19 amino acids. CDR3 sequence: CASSPLGRDKARIRPPLHF. In DNA form, the CDR3 reads TGTGCCAGCAGCCCCCTGGGCAGGGATAAGGCTAGAATTCGGCCACCCCTCCACTTT.

Comment on this clone: Other DNA sequences in the sample encode the same CDR3. The chain uses TRBV5-1 and TRBJ1-2; perhaps TRBD1 as D (5 bases). This CDR3 has 12 residues. Germline V gene data show CDR1 as SGHRS and CDR2 as YFSETQ. The V and J ends lost 0 bases and 8 bases respectively, with 8 bases between them. This CDR3 is CASSLEGNGYTF. As DNA, the CDR3 is TGCGCCAGCAGCTTGGAGGGGAACGGCTACACCTTC.

This clone was seen a handful of times. The chain is built from TRBV28 and TRBJ1-2; D not resolved. The V end was cut by 6 bases, the J end by 9 bases, with 23 bases between. The CDR3 sequence is 15 residues long. Germline CDR1 is MDHEN and CDR2 is SYDVKM. Here the CDR3 reads CASSADKTLLWSYTF. The DNA for the CDR3 is TGTGCCAGCAGCGCCGACAAAACTCTTCTATGGAGCTACACCTTC.

The gene calls are TRBV4-1 and TRBJ1-2; D possibly corresponds to TRBD1 (6 bases). Deletions cut 4 bases from V and 8 bases from J, with 14 bases between. Germline CDR1 MGHRA, CDR2 YSYEKL. CDR3 size: 13 residues. The CDR3 loop is CASSPQGPPGYTF. The CDR3 DNA reads TGCGCCAGCAGCCCGCAGGGGCCCCCCGGCTACACCTTC.

The chain joins TRBV10-3 to TRBJ2-1, with D hard to call. Germline assignment: CDR1 ENHRY and CDR2 SYGVKD. The V and J ends lost 0 bases and 7 bases respectively, with 19 bases between them. The CDR3 has 17 amino acids. The CDR3 loop reads CAISESGSSVEENEQFF. The CDR3, as DNA: TGTGCCATCAGTGAGTCCGGGTCGTCGGTAGAAGAGAATGAGCAGTTCTTC.

The rearrangement joins TRBV27 to TRBJ2-1, with 10 bases that match TRBD2. CDR3 length: 14 residues. The trim removed 4 bases at V and 6 bases at J, leaving 3 bases unmatched. CDR1 and CDR2 (germline): MNHEY, SMNVEV (reference sequence). The CDR3, as DNA: TGTGCCAGCAGTTCTAGGACTAGCGGCAATGAGCAGTTCTTC. Translating gives CASSSRTSGNEQFF.

The chain couples TRBV6-1 to TRBJ2-7; TRBD2 matches 10 bases. Unmatched junction bases numbered 13, after V lost 10 bases and J lost 7 bases. Germline-derived CDR1 and CDR2 are MNHNS and SASEGT. This CDR3 is 14 amino acids long. The CDR3 reads CATALAGGLAEQYF. CDR3 coding DNA: TGTGCCACCGCTTTAGCGGGGGGACTAGCGGAGCAGTACTTC.

This chain connects TRBV11-2 to TRBJ2-3, with TRBD2 as a possible D gene (6 bases). V was shortened by 8 bases and J by 6 bases, with 18 bases between the two germline ends. Germline V gene sequence: CDR1 SGHAT, CDR2 FQNNGV. The CDR3 spans 14 residues. The CDR3 protein is CASAGNRNFDTQYF. CDR3 coding DNA: TGTGCCAGCGCGGGAAACAGGAATTTCGATACGCAGTATTTT.

V usage is TRBV11-2 and J usage is TRBJ1-2, with D possibly TRBD1 on 5 matching bases. Trimming took off 2 bases at V and 6 bases at J, with 13 bases between the two ends. The CDR3 length is 14 residues. The germline CDR1 and CDR2 sequences are SGHAT and FQNNGV. CDR3 sequence: CASSLSAGWNGYTF. The CDR3, as DNA: TGTGCCAGCAGCTTATCCGCAGGGTGGAATGGCTACACCTTC.

The chain employs TRBV7-6 and TRBJ1-2; D ambiguous. V lost 1 base and J lost 6, with 9 bases in between. This CDR3 contains 13 residues. Germline CDR1 SGHVS, CDR2 FNYEAQ. The CDR3 protein is CASSLDLMNGYTF. The CDR3, as DNA: TGTGCCAGCAGCTTAGACTTGATGAATGGCTACACCTTC.

In its sample, this clone was seen a few times. The J gene is TRBJ1-6, the V gene TRBV30, with 7 nucleotides matching TRBD1. Germline V CDR1 and CDR2: GTSNPN, SVGIG (reference sequence). The CDR3 extends over 13 amino acids. J was trimmed by 7 bases and V by 7 bases; bases with no gene match: 7. In nucleotides, the CDR3 is TGTGCCTACAGGGACAGAAGGAATTCACCCCTCCACTTT. This encodes CAYRDRRNSPLHF.

This clone was seen only once. The chain has TRBV7-2 and TRBJ2-5; weak D call: TRBD1 (6 bases). V dropped 1 base and J dropped 4 bases, with 13 bases sitting between them. CDR1 is SGHTA and CDR2 is FQGNSA in the germline V gene. The CDR3 covers 15 residues. The CDR3 DNA reads as TGTGCCAGCAGCTTAGTCGCAGGGGATGTAGAGACCCAGTACTTC. Its translation is CASSLVAGDVETQYF.

The chain recombines TRBV19 with TRBJ1-5; D is unclear. V was trimmed by 5 bases and J by 6 bases, leaving 17 bases between them. The germline V gene has CDR1 LNHDA and CDR2 SQIVND (reference sequence). The CDR3 runs to 15 residues. In DNA, the CDR3 is TGTGCCAGTAGTGAAAGGCGGACCAATGGTCAGCCCCAGCATTTT. This gives the protein CASSERRTNGQPQHF.

V is TRBV28 and J is TRBJ2-1; D is unresolved. CDR3 size: 13 residues. The germline V gene has CDR1 MDHEN and CDR2 SYDVKM. Trimming stripped 1 base from V and 8 bases from J, with 9 bases between. This CDR3 reads CASSLSDPDEQFF. DNA of the CDR3: TGTGCCAGCAGTTTATCGGACCCCGATGAGCAGTTCTTC.

The V call is TRBV5-4, the J call TRBJ2-5; D not resolved. Germline V gene data show CDR1 as SGHNT and CDR2 as YYREEE (reference sequence). The CDR3 is 15 residues long. The V end was cut by 0 bases, the J end by 3 bases, with 12 bases between. For the CDR3, the DNA is TGTGCCAGCAGCTTGGGCTACGCGCTGGAAGAGACCCAGTACTTC. Amino acid sequence: CASSLGYALEETQYF.

Notes on this clone: This same CDR3 is encoded by further DNA sequences in the sample. The chain couples TRBV30 to TRBJ2-1; no definite D call. Per germline, CDR1 GTSNPN and CDR2 SVGIG (reference sequence). The CDR3 is 13 residues long. V lost 1 base and J lost 2, with 6 bases in between. CDR3 bases: TGTGCCTGGAGTGGCGGAACCTACAATGAGCAGTTCTTC. The encoded protein is CAWSGGTYNEQFF.

V is TRBV7-2 and J is TRBJ2-7; 9 bases agree with TRBD2. The CDR3 spans 17 residues. The V gene end was trimmed by 1 base and the J gene end by 6 bases; junction bases not matched to a gene: 13. Germline-derived CDR1 and CDR2 are SGHTA and FQGNSA. CDR3 sequence: CASSLVLGGRAPFEQYF. The CDR3 coding sequence is TGTGCCAGCAGCTTAGTGTTAGGCGGGAGGGCTCCCTTCGAGCAGTACTTC.

The chain uses TRBV6-5 and TRBJ1-5; tentatively, D is TRBD1 (5 bases). V gave up 5 bases and J gave up 4 bases, with 12 bases separating them. This CDR3 has 14 residues. The germline V gene has CDR1 MNHEY and CDR2 SVGAGI. Here the CDR3 reads CASSHDSTNQPQHF. The CDR3 DNA sequence: TGTGCCAGCAGTCATGACAGTACAAATCAGCCCCAGCATTTT.

The V gene is TRBV11-1, the J gene TRBJ2-7, with D maybe TRBD2 (5 bases). Trimming pared 5 bases from V and 4 bases from J, leaving 9 bases between. There are 12 residues in the CDR3. The V gene's germline CDR1 is SGHAT and CDR2 FQDESV (reference sequence). This CDR3 reads CASSPDWYEQYF. CDR3 coding DNA: TGTGCCAGCAGCCCGGACTGGTACGAGCAGTACTTC.

This chain connects TRBV6-6 to TRBJ2-7; no definite D call. Trimming cost V 4 bases and J 1 base, with 14 bases left between them. Germline lookup yields CDR1 MNHNY and CDR2 SVGAGI (reference sequence). The CDR3 consists of 15 residues. The CDR3 DNA reads TGTGCCAGCAGTTCCCCCGTGGGTTCGTCCTACGAGCAGTACTTC. This gives the protein CASSSPVGSSYEQYF.